Sequencing of this TCR beta chain was carried out in a study of blood T cell repertoires in COVID-19. This table comes from immunoSEQ multiplex PCR, and its TCRdb copy is limited to in-frame clones, with some not included. The sample carries more than 90,000 clones, 65% to 80% recorded once. The source of this sequence is a man aged 65 to 79 with acute or convalescent COVID-19. Sequenced sample: peripheral blood.

The CDR3 nucleotides are TGTGCCAGCAGTTACTCGACAGGCCGGGGAAACACCATATATTTT. Amino acids: CASSYSTGRGNTIYF. V and J are TRBV6-2 or TRBV6-3 and TRBJ1-3; tentatively, D is TRBD1 (6 bases). Looked up from germline, CDR1 is MNHEY and CDR2 is SVGEGT. The V end was cut by 0 bases, the J end by 4 bases, with 10 bases between. This CDR3 is 15 amino acids long.